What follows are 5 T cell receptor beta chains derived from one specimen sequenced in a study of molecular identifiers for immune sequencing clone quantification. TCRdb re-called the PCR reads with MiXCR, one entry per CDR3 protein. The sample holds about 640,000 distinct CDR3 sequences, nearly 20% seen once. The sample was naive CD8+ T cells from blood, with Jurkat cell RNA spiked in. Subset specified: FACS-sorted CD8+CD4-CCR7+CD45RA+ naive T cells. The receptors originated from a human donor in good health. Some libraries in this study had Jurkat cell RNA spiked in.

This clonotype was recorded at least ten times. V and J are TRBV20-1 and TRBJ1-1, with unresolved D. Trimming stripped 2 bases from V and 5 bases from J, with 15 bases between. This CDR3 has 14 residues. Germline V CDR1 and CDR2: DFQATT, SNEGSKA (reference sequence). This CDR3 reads CSARLARMDTEAFF. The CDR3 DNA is TGCAGTGCTAGACTGGCCAGAATGGATACTGAAGCTTTCTTT.

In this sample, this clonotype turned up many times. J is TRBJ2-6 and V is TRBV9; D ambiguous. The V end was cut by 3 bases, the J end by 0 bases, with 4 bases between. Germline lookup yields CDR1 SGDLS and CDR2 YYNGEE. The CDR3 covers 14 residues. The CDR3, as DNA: TGTGCCAGCAGCGAGTTCTCTGGGGCCAACGTCCTGACTTTC. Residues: CASSEFSGANVLTF.

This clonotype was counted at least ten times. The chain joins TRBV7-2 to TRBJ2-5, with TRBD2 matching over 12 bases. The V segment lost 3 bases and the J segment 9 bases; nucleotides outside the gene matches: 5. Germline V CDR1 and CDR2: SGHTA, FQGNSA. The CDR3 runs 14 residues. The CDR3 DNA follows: TGTGCCAGCAGCTTGACTAGCGGGAGTGCGCCCCAGTACTTC. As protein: CASSLTSGSAPQYF.

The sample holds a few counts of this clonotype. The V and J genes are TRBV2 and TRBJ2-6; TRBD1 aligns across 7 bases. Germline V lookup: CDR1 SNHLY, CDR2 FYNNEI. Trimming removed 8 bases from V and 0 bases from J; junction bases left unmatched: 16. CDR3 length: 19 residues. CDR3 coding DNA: TGTGCCAGCGGGCAACACCGGGACAGCGAACTCTCTGGGGCCAACGTCCTGACTTTC. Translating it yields CASGQHRDSELSGANVLTF.

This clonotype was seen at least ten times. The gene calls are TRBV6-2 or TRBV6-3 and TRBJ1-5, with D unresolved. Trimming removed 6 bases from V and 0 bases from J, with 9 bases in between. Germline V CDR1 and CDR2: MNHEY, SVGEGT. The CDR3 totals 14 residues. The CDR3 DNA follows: TGTGCCAGCAGGACCTTATATAGCAATCAGCCCCAGCATTTT. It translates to CASRTLYSNQPQHF.